In its sample, the clone carrying this T cell receptor beta chain was seen once. This sample was taken from a study of blood T cell repertoires in COVID-19. Study-wide context: PBMCs, B-cell-depleted T cells, or T cells were the source of the cDNA or gDNA that made up the material.

The study counted Cohort 3 donors as recovered given two negative PCRs, clearance, or symptom resolution. V was shortened by 1 base and J by 10 bases, with 10 bases between the two germline ends. The CDR3 is 13 residues long. Germline CDR1 reads LGHDT; CDR2 reads YNNKEL (reference sequence). Original analysis: Amplifying reference gene primers gave estimates of nucleated cell counts. Method: immunoSEQ multiplex PCR; TCRdb's copy keeps in-frame clones and lacks some. V, J and clone size derive from that table, while D and trimming were established from the DNA sequence. The sample has approximately 470,000 clones, approximately 90% seen once; the top ten hold around 0.7%.

The clonotype comes from a woman aged 18-30 years who had recovered from COVID-19. The sample consisted of PBMCs or T cells enriched from blood (not recorded which). The chain couples TRBV3-1 (or the pseudogene TRBV3-2) to TRBJ2-2, with D possibly matching TRBD1 (5 bases). CDR3 sequence (DNA): TGTGCCAGCAGCCAAGGGACACCGAAGGAGCTGTTTTTT. Its translation is CASSQGTPKELFF.